The T cell receptor (beta chain) under discussion was sequenced for a study of cytomegalovirus exposure and HLA in healthy donors. Study-wide results and caveats: In a later analysis, TCR beta V- and J-gene trimming showed a link to a missense DCLRE1C variant. When presence/absence was analysed, sequencing depth was taken to be roughly uniform across donors.

In regard to this clone: Its specificity is unknown.

The junction had 4 bases not matched to a gene; V was cut back by 3 bases and J by 2 bases. The CDR3 is 16 amino acids. Germline V CDR1 and CDR2: SGHTA, FQGNSA. The PCR made use of 60 Vbeta and 13 Jbeta primers. Sequencing was performed with immunoSEQ multiplex PCR; in TCRdb, only in-frame clones are kept and a portion is missing. Among about 160,000 clones listed, approximately 78% were seen once. The chain uses TRBV7-2 and TRBJ1-5, with 10 positions matching TRBD1. The sequenced material came from PBMCs. The TCR was taken from a male donor in good health and CMV-seropositive. This CDR3 is CASSFGTGVGNQPQHF. As DNA, the CDR3 is TGTGCCAGCAGCTTCGGGACAGGGGTCGGCAATCAGCCCCAGCATTTT.